Listed below are T cell receptor beta chains from one sample, sequenced in a study of blood T cell repertoires in COVID-19. Method: immunoSEQ multiplex PCR; TCRdb's copy keeps in-frame clones and lacks some. The table includes about 170,000 clones, 86% detected once. The specimen sequenced was peripheral blood. The receptors come from an elderly woman in a cohort sampled during active or convalescent COVID-19. Each CDR3 is given with its conserved first and last residue.

TRBJ2-1,TRBV3-1/TRBV3-2,CASRLGNYNEQFF
TRBJ1-1,TRBV5-1,CASSRPGGTEAFF
TRBJ2-5,TRBV5-1,CASSFPSGRAEEETQYF
TRBJ2-1,TRBV3-1/TRBV3-2,CASSHRTSGGTEQFF
TRBJ2-5,TRBV3-1/TRBV3-2,CASSLPRTSAETQYF
TRBJ1-2,TRBV6-5,CASSYSGGQNYGYTF
TRBJ2-7,TRBV20-1,CSASQGSSYEQYF
TRBJ2-5,TRBV30,CAWSVAGGETQYF
TRBJ2-5,TRBV19,CASTPDGLAKETQYF
TRBJ2-1,TRBV12-3/TRBV12-4,CASSRTGNEQFF
TRBJ2-2,TRBV29-1,CSVEAASGHTGELFF
TRBJ1-1,TRBV4-2,CASSHGQGNEAFF
TRBJ1-4,TRBV5-6,CASSREGGTEKLFF
TRBJ2-2,TRBV27,CASRKGQMNTGELFF
TRBJ2-7,TRBV9,CASSSNGLDVDEQYF
TRBJ2-1,TRBV10-3,CAISDKAGVNNEQFF
TRBJ1-6,TRBV5-1,CASSLAQGDRPLHF
TRBJ2-1,TRBV2,CASRKDRGTYNEQFF
TRBJ1-5,TRBV6-5,CASSYSFARGNQPQHF
TRBJ1-3,TRBV5-1,CASSKISSRASGNTIYF